This TCR beta chain was captured by sequencing in a study of T cells in Graves' hyperthyroidism and ophthalmopathy. Study summary: Specimen type is peripheral blood, collected at initial diagnosis prior to any treatment. Study outcomes and limitations: Appearing also in blood were most of the thyroid clonotypes expanded above 0.001.

The source material, RNA transcripts, was used to amplify TCR beta CDR3 regions. HTBI primers were used for first-round RT-PCR of the TCR CDR3. TCRdb re-called the multiplex PCR reads with MiXCR, one entry per CDR3 protein. The sample yields some 550,000 distinct CDR3 sequences, 16% seen once. Trimming left V 2 bases short and J 3 bases short, with 22 bases between. This CDR3 has 17 residues. Germline lookup yields CDR1 DFQATT and CDR2 SNEGSKA (reference sequence). A patient was excluded if there was uncontrolled infection, other autoimmune disease, pregnancy or lactation. Used for diagnoses were clinical symptoms, serum thyroxine and TRAb, thyroid ultrasound and orbital computed tomography. The table lists this clonotype with a few counts. Its antigen is currently unknown.

This receptor was identified in a woman in her forties with Graves' ophthalmopathy. The chain is built from TRBV20-1 and TRBJ1-2, with D perhaps matching TRBD1 (5 bases). Material: blood. CDR3 amino acids: CSARKPLPGNRDYGYTF. The CDR3 bases are TGCAGTGCTAGAAAGCCTCTACCAGGGAATAGAGACTATGGCTACACCTTC.